The 24 T cell receptor beta chains in this list originate from one sample, sequenced in a study of T-cell memory formation after mild COVID-19. TCRdb passed the 5' RACE reads through MiXCR, listing each CDR3 protein once. The sample lists about 290,000 distinct CDR3 sequences, less than 20% occurring once. The sequencing sample was made of PBMCs or a T cell subset sorted from them (not recorded which). These TCRs come from a man aged 18 to 30 who had mild COVID-19 (a few samples of this study predate the infection). Cell type and time point are not known.

This chain joins TRBV7-8 and TRBJ2-2; TRBD1 matches 8 bases. The CDR3 extends over 17 amino acids. V lost 5 bases to trimming and J lost 5 bases; unmatched junction nucleotides: 13. From germline, CDR1 is SGHVS and CDR2 FQNEAQ. CDR3 in DNA: TGTGCCAGCAGCGCACGCCCAGGGGGCGGACGTACCGGGGAGCTGTTTTTT. Protein: CASSARPGGGRTGELFF.

This clonotype has a handful of counts. This sequence joins TRBV7-6 and TRBJ2-7, with a weak D call TRBD2 (5 bases). The CDR3 totals 13 residues. Germline CDR1 is SGHVS and CDR2 is FNYEAQ. V lost 5 bases and J 3 bases, leaving 11 bases between the germline ends. CDR3 protein: CASSRNRDYEQYF. The CDR3 DNA follows: TGTGCCAGCAGCCGAAACCGGGACTACGAGCAGTACTTC.

This chain joins TRBV4-3 and TRBJ1-1; D unresolved. The germline V gene has CDR1 LGHNA and CDR2 YSLEER. The CDR3 has 14 residues. Trimming cost V 0 bases and J 0 bases, with 5 bases left between them. The CDR3 DNA reads TGCGCCAGCAGCCAAGAGCATATGAACACTGAAGCTTTCTTT. Translation gives CASSQEHMNTEAFF.

This clonotype was detected many times. This sequence joins TRBV14 and TRBJ2-1; D remains unclear. V was shortened by 4 bases and J by 8 bases, with 24 bases between the two germline ends. Germline CDR1 and CDR2: SGHDN and FVKESK. The CDR3 is made up of 17 amino acids. In nucleotides, the CDR3 is TGTGCCAGCAGCCCCACTCGGGCCAGCCGCTTATGGCATGAGCAGTTCTTC. Residues: CASSPTRASRLWHEQFF. Using reference TRBV14 and TRBJ2-1 for the parts outside the CDR3, the full variable domain is EAGVTQFPSHSVIEKGQTVTLRCDPISGHDNLYWYRRVMGKEIKFLLHFVKESKQDESGMPNNRFLAERTGGTYSTLKVQPAELEDSGVYFCASSPTRASRLWHEQFFGPGTRLTVL.

CDR3 in DNA: TGCAGCGAAGAGACAGGGGGCCGTGGCTACACCTTC. This sequence encodes CSEETGGRGYTF. V usage is TRBV29-1 and J usage is TRBJ1-2, with TRBD1 identical over 10 bases. This CDR3 is built from 12 residues. V shed 7 bases and J 7 bases; nucleotides not matched to a gene: 6. CDR1 and CDR2 from the germline V gene are SQVTM and ANQGSEA.

This clonotype was observed a few times. V usage is TRBV5-6 and J usage is TRBJ1-2; D remains ambiguous. V lost 6 bases and J 10 bases, leaving 13 bases between the germline ends. CDR3 length equals 11 residues. Germline V lookup: CDR1 SGHDT, CDR2 YYEEEE. DNA of the CDR3: TGTGCCAGCACCACGTCGGGTGACTACACCTTC. It specifies CASTTSGDYTF.

This clonotype showed up just a few times. The chain is built from TRBV7-9 and TRBJ2-1; 7 nucleotides line up with TRBD2. This CDR3 has 13 amino acids. Germline V gene data show CDR1 as SEHNR and CDR2 as FQNEAQ (reference sequence). Losses at the gene ends were 6 bases for V and 9 bases for J; bases not matched to a gene: 8. The DNA for the CDR3 is TGTGCCAGCAGTTTCGACGGGGGGACTGAGCAGTTCTTC. Encoded protein: CASSFDGGTEQFF.

This clonotype has more than one count but fewer than ten. J is TRBJ1-2 and V is TRBV9; tentatively, D is TRBD1 (5 bases). Germline V CDR1 and CDR2: SGDLS, YYNGEE. V shed 7 bases and J shed 7 bases, with 14 bases lying between them. This CDR3 is built from 12 residues. CDR3 loop: CASQTGEGGYTF. In DNA form, the CDR3 reads TGTGCCAGCCAGACGGGGGAGGGTGGCTACACCTTC.

This chain uses TRBV7-8 with TRBJ1-5; D possibly corresponds to TRBD1 (5 bases). Germline V gives CDR1 SGHVS, CDR2 FQNEAQ. The CDR3 spans 16 residues. Trimming cost V 5 bases and J 7 bases, with 21 bases left between them. The CDR3 DNA reads TGTGCCAGCAGCCGCCGAGGCGAAGGCGGGGGACAGCCCCAGCATTTT. This sequence encodes CASSRRGEGGGQPQHF. Full variable domain (rest looked up from reference TRBV7-8 and TRBJ1-5): GAGVSQSPRYKVAKRGQDVALRCDPISGHVSLFWYQQALGQGPEFLTYFQNEAQLDKSGLPSDRFFAERPEGSVSTLKIQRTQQEDSAVYLCASSRRGEGGGQPQHFGDGTRLSIL.

V usage is TRBV5-1 and J usage is TRBJ1-1; D gene unclear. This CDR3 spans 14 amino acids. The V end was cut by 4 bases, the J end by 0 bases, with 10 bases between. Germline CDR1 reads SGHRS; CDR2 reads YFSETQ. CDR3 loop: CASSMDFMNTEAFF. Here the CDR3 DNA reads TGCGCCAGCAGCATGGATTTCATGAACACTGAAGCTTTCTTT.

This clonotype occurred once. The chain employs TRBV5-1 and TRBJ2-1, with D tentatively TRBD1 (5 bases). V lost 2 bases to trimming and J lost 2 bases, with 11 bases between them. The CDR3 runs 15 residues. In germline, CDR1 is SGHRS, CDR2 YFSETQ. The CDR3 reads CASSLQLTAYNEQFF. DNA for the CDR3: TGCGCCAGCAGCTTACAACTGACAGCCTACAATGAGCAGTTCTTC.

This chain joins TRBV15 and TRBJ2-3; D remains unclear. The V and J ends lost 0 bases and 6 bases respectively, with 10 bases between them. Per germline, CDR1 LNHNV and CDR2 YYDKDF (reference sequence). The CDR3 totals 14 residues. The CDR3 loop reads CATSRDNVADTQYF. In nucleotides, the CDR3 is TGTGCCACCAGCAGAGATAATGTTGCCGATACGCAGTATTTT.

V is TRBV18 and J is TRBJ2-4; D is tentatively TRBD1 or TRBD2 (5 bases each). The CDR3 totals 14 residues. The V gene's germline CDR1 is KGHSH and CDR2 LQKENI. Trimming stripped 8 bases from V and 0 bases from J, with 11 bases between. In DNA form, the CDR3 reads TGTGCCAGCCGGTTGGGACCAGCCAAAAACATTCAGTACTTC. It translates to CASRLGPAKNIQYF.

This sequence joins TRBV20-1 and TRBJ2-3; D unclear. CDR1 and CDR2 (germline): DFQATT, SNEGSKA (reference sequence). CDR3 length: 12 amino acids. Trimming left V 2 bases short and J 1 base short, with 4 bases between. The chain's CDR3 is CSARKRTDTQYF. CDR3 coding DNA: TGCAGTGCTAGAAAGCGCACAGATACGCAGTATTTT.

This clonotype was picked up many times. The chain uses TRBV29-1 and TRBJ1-2; 10 nucleotides agree with TRBD1. CDR3 length: 13 residues. J gave up 9 bases and V 4 bases, and 8 bases lay outside the gene matches. The germline CDR1 and CDR2 sequences are SQVTM and ANQGSEA. CDR3: CSVVAGQGSRYTF. The CDR3 region has the DNA TGCAGCGTTGTCGCGGGACAGGGGTCGCGCTACACCTTC.

This chain joins TRBV10-3 and TRBJ2-5; a weak D match, TRBD2 (5 bases). The germline V and J ends were trimmed by 0 bases and 1 base, with 9 bases remaining between them. Per the germline V gene, CDR1 is ENHRY and CDR2 is SYGVKD. The CDR3 contains 15 residues. The CDR3 bases are TGTGCCATCAGTGAGTCTGGACTTTTCCAAGAGACCCAGTACTTC. As protein: CAISESGLFQETQYF.

CDR3 bases: TGTGCCAGCAGCTTAGCCACGGTGGGGACAGATACGCAGTATTTT. Its protein product is CASSLATVGTDTQYF. The V gene is TRBV7-2, the J gene TRBJ2-3; D gene unclear. The CDR3 has 15 residues. Per germline, CDR1 SGHTA and CDR2 FQGNSA. The ends were cut back, 0 bases at V and 3 bases at J, with 10 bases in the middle.

This chain uses TRBV10-3 with TRBJ2-5; D is perhaps TRBD2 (6 bases). Between the trimmed V and J ends, which lost 7 bases and 3 bases, there was a span of 12 bases. The CDR3 is made up of 13 amino acids. Germline-derived CDR1 and CDR2 are ENHRY and SYGVKD. CDR3 DNA sequence: TGTGCCATCAAGTTGGAGGGCGAAGAGACCCAGTACTTC. As protein: CAIKLEGEETQYF.

This clonotype has just a few counts. The J gene is TRBJ1-2, the V gene TRBV7-2; no clear D. CDR1 is SGHTA, CDR2 FQGNSA, per germline. V lost 1 base, J lost 3 bases, and 6 bases lay in between. This CDR3 comprises 13 residues. CDR3 DNA sequence: TGTGCCAGCAGCTTAGACCAGGACTATGGCTACACCTTC. Amino acid sequence: CASSLDQDYGYTF.

This rearrangement joins TRBV20-1 to TRBJ2-3; the match to TRBD2 covers 10 bases. Per the germline V gene, CDR1 is DFQATT and CDR2 is SNEGSKA (reference sequence). The V gene end was trimmed by 5 bases and the J gene end by 5 bases; junction bases not matched to a gene: 7. This CDR3 contains 14 residues. CDR3: CSASRTSGGDTQYF. The CDR3 nucleotides read TGCAGTGCTTCAAGGACTAGCGGAGGAGATACGCAGTATTTT.

This sequence joins TRBV13 and TRBJ2-7; 11 nucleotides agree with TRBD1. The CDR3 totals 17 residues. The V segment lost 6 bases and the J segment 3 bases; nucleotides outside the gene matches: 13. Germline CDR1 and CDR2: PRHDT and FYEKMQ (reference sequence). The CDR3: CASSSGDRGQGVYEQYF. The CDR3 bases are TGTGCCAGCAGTTCAGGGGATCGGGGACAGGGGGTCTACGAGCAGTACTTC.

The rearrangement links TRBV29-1 to TRBJ2-7; 10 bases map to TRBD1. The CDR3 has 14 residues. Per germline, CDR1 SQVTM and CDR2 ANQGSEA. V was clipped by 7 bases and J by 2 bases; unmatched bases: 8. The CDR3 bases are TGCAGCGCTGAGGGGACAGGGGCGGCCTACGAGCAGTACTTC. Its protein is CSAEGTGAAYEQYF.

This clonotype was counted a few times. The rearrangement uses TRBV18 and TRBJ2-7; D not certain. The CDR3 loop spans 14 amino acids. The V and J ends lost 3 bases and 3 bases respectively, with 12 bases between them. From germline, CDR1 is KGHSH and CDR2 LQKENI. The CDR3 DNA is TGTGCCAGCTCACCTTCGAGGCAGGTCTACGAGCAGTACTTC. Translated, it gives CASSPSRQVYEQYF.

The CDR3 is CASSDTGDVREQYF. The CDR3, as DNA: TGTGCCAGCAGCGACACAGGGGATGTGCGCGAGCAGTACTTC. This chain uses TRBV12-3 or TRBV12-4 with TRBJ2-7; 7 positions agree with TRBD1. CDR3 length equals 14 residues. Unmatched junction bases numbered 11, after V lost 6 bases and J lost 6 bases.